Listed here is a single T cell receptor (beta chain). The specificity of this receptor is unknown. An end of the junction differs from the germline gene, which may be a read error. Set within a cohort of healthcare workers in London, UK, this nested case-control study involved weekly PCR testing of nasopharyngeal swabs along with blood sampling. Healthcare workers were recruited between 23 and 31 March 2020, during the week of the UK lockdown, and were followed weekly for up to roughly 15 weeks. The library relied on 5' RACE. TCRdb lists the instrument as NextSeq 500. To correct for sequencing error and PCR bias, the TCR library protocol tagged individual cDNA molecules with unique molecular identifiers. Both TCR alpha and beta chains were sequenced, and tight co-correlation was observed between alpha and beta sequence abundances in each sample. The paper's processing steps were these. Decombinator V4 was used to annotate the V gene, J gene and CDR3 of the TCR sequences. TCRs were defined as expanded if a significant change between any two time points was detected under a Poisson model with p below 0.0001. TCR abundances were normalised to the total number of TCRs sequenced in each sample and reported as counts per million. MAIT TCRs were defined by TRAV1-2 paired with TRAJ12, TRAJ20 or TRAJ33, and iNKT TCRs by TRAV10 paired with TRAJ18. VDJdb, accessed on 1 November 2021, was searched for TCRs annotated for CMV, EBV and SARS-CoV-2, and TCRs annotated for more than one antigen were excluded. The public reads were quality trimmed at Q25 with fastp and then assembled into clones with MiXCR by TCRdb, keeping productive beta chains. Each record represents a unique CDR3 protein, reported with the most common genes and DNA among its rows. These V and J calls are TCRdb output, not the study's own analysis. The sample table lists under 70,000 distinct CDR3 sequences, around 5.6% of them with a count of one. Of the sample, about 6.8% falls within the top ten clones.

The data derive from a study of early T cells in non-severe SARS-CoV-2 infection (dated by TCRdb to the early 2020s). In the study overall: Because TCR sequencing relied on bulk RNA taken from unsorted whole blood, pairing of alpha and beta chains was not possible. Here is what the overall study found, with its caveats: Matching against VDJdb was skewed toward anti-spike CD8 responses, likely underestimated virus-specific expansions, and missed private and CD4 specificities.

The CDR3 numbers 15 residues from cysteine through phenylalanine. Left in the record is the CDR3 DNA by itself, 45 bases read in frame from the first base. The germline V gene specifies SQVTM as CDR1 and ANQGSEA as CDR2. The receptor was isolated from an adult who was a healthcare worker with PCR-confirmed SARS-CoV-2 infection or an uninfected control (not recorded which). This receptor chain uses TRBV29-1 and TRBJ1-1; the D segment cannot be called with confidence. Sequences were obtained from whole blood. Read as DNA, the sequence is TGCGGCGTTGTTAGCTTCGACCGATTGAACACTGAAGCTTTCTTT. The encoded protein is CGVVSFDRLNTEAFF. Supplemented by the reference TRBV29-1 and TRBJ1-1 proteins around the CDR3, the complete variable domain is SAVISQKPSRDICQRGTSLTIQCQVDSQVTMMFWYRQQPGQSLTLIATANQGSEATYESGFVIDKFPISRPNLTFSTLTVSNMSPEDSSIYLCGVVSFDRLNTEAFFGQGTRLTVV.